Listed below are T cell receptor beta chains from one sample, sequenced in a study of vaccination and CD4 T cells after COVID-19. TCRdb passed the PCR reads through MiXCR, listing each CDR3 protein once. Here the sample spans over 7,000 distinct CDR3 sequences, 35% to 45% being singletons. Their cognate antigens are unknown. The material sequenced was CD4+ T cells from blood, cultured in vitro. These receptor sequences come from a human donor in good health. Each CDR3 is given with its conserved first and last residue. The D gene is left open where the match is weak. Clone size is given for some rows only: seen once, a few or many times, or a class if the clone is expanded.

size,J,V,D,CDR3,DNA
NA,TRBJ2-1,TRBV19,NA,CASNDGSYNEQFF,TGTGCCAGTAATGACGGCTCCTACAATGAGCAGTTCTTC
NA,TRBJ1-6,TRBV2,NA,CASSPGQGYSPLHF,TGTGCCAGCAGCCCGGGACAAGGGTATTCACCCCTCCACTTT
few,TRBJ1-2,TRBV6-5,NA,CASSYNGARYGYTF,TGTGCCAGCAGTTACAATGGGGCCCGCTATGGCTACACCTTC
NA,TRBJ1-5,TRBV4-1,NA,CASSQGSTGLQPQHF,TGCGCCAGCAGCCAAGGGAGTACAGGCCTTCAGCCCCAGCATTTT
NA,TRBJ2-3,TRBV19,NA,CASTSPGSTQYF,TGTGCCAGTACCAGCCCGGGCTCGACGCAGTATTTT
few,TRBJ2-5,TRBV7-3,NA,CASSRSGTQETQYF,TGTGCCAGCAGTCGATCAGGGACACAAGAGACCCAGTACTTC
NA,TRBJ1-1,TRBV2,NA,CASKNDGMNTEAFF,TGTGCCAGCAAAAACGACGGAATGAACACTGAAGCTTTCTTT
few,TRBJ2-1,TRBV11-1,TRBD2,CASSLEASGGNNEQFF,TGTGCCAGCAGCTTAGAGGCTAGCGGGGGGAACAATGAGCAGTTCTTC
NA,TRBJ1-2,TRBV7-9,NA,CASSLGLEWGYTF,TGTGCCAGCAGCTTAGGTTTGGAGTGGGGCTACACCTTC
NA,TRBJ1-2,TRBV7-6,NA,CASSLEVGGYGYTF,TGTGCCAGCAGCTTAGAGGTCGGTGGTTATGGCTACACCTTC
few,TRBJ2-1,TRBV6-1,TRBD1,CASSQQGANEQFF,TGTGCCAGCAGCCAACAGGGGGCTAATGAGCAGTTCTTC
NA,TRBJ1-1,TRBV9,NA,CASGEWVDTEAFF,TGTGCCAGCGGGGAGTGGGTGGACACTGAAGCTTTCTTT
few,TRBJ2-3,TRBV6-1,NA,CASGSRGDTDTQYF,TGTGCCAGCGGAAGTCGCGGGGACACAGATACGCAGTATTTT
few,TRBJ1-2,TRBV29-1,NA,CSVEESAGVGGMDGYTF,TGCAGCGTTGAAGAGTCGGCAGGGGTTGGGGGGATGGATGGCTACACCTTC
few,TRBJ2-5,TRBV20-1,NA,CSARRGLQETQYF,TGCAGTGCTAGACGGGGACTCCAAGAGACCCAGTACTTC
NA,TRBJ2-7,TRBV20-1,NA,CSARTAYYEQYF,TGCAGTGCCAGGACAGCCTACTACGAGCAGTACTTC
NA,TRBJ2-1,TRBV7-3,TRBD2,CATRKTSADHEQFF,TGTGCCACCCGAAAGACTAGCGCAGACCATGAGCAGTTCTTC
few,TRBJ2-5,TRBV6-1,NA,CAVTMGGTQYF,TGTGCGGTTACGATGGGTGGAACCCAGTACTTC
NA,TRBJ2-1,TRBV20-1,NA,CSARVRSHGSEQFF,TGCAGTGCTAGAGTTAGGAGTCATGGGAGTGAGCAGTTCTTC
once,TRBJ1-6,TRBV12-3/TRBV12-4,NA,CASSFGYSPLHF,TGTGCCAGCAGTTTCGGTTATTCACCCCTCCACTTT
NA,TRBJ1-1,TRBV12-3/TRBV12-4,NA,CASSFPLGHLGNTEAFF,TGTGCCAGCAGTTTTCCCCTGGGACACCTTGGGAACACTGAAGCTTTCTTT
NA,TRBJ2-3,TRBV12-3/TRBV12-4,NA,CASMVGVFTDTQYF,TGTGCCAGCATGGTGGGGGTGTTCACAGATACGCAGTATTTT
NA,TRBJ1-5,TRBV5-1,TRBD1,CASSPGTVGSQPQHF,TGCGCCAGCAGCCCCGGGACAGTCGGAAGTCAGCCCCAGCATTTT
NA,TRBJ2-7,TRBV5-5,NA,CASSLQPTASYEQYF,TGTGCCAGCAGCTTGCAACCGACCGCCTCCTACGAGCAGTACTTC
few,TRBJ1-5,TRBV15,NA,CATSPGRTSASQPQHF,TGTGCCACCAGCCCTGGAAGGACATCCGCGAGTCAGCCCCAGCATTTT
NA,TRBJ1-5,TRBV6-1,TRBD1,CASTSGTASNQPQHF,TGTGCCAGCACCTCAGGGACAGCAAGTAATCAGCCCCAGCATTTT
medium-sized,TRBJ2-5,TRBV7-2,TRBD1,CASSLTTGVETQYF,TGTGCCAGCAGTCTTACGACAGGGGTTGAGACCCAGTACTTC
NA,TRBJ1-2,TRBV27,NA,CASSLAGSYGYTF,TGTGCCAGCAGTTTGGCAGGGTCTTATGGCTACACCTTC
few,TRBJ1-1,TRBV11-1,TRBD1,CASSLAYRGSTEAFF,TGTGCCAGCAGCTTAGCCTACAGGGGGAGCACTGAAGCTTTCTTT
NA,TRBJ2-5,TRBV6-5,NA,CASSYSRVRQETQYF,TGTGCCAGCAGTTACTCCCGGGTGCGCCAAGAGACCCAGTACTTC
NA,TRBJ2-5,TRBV5-4,TRBD2,CASSLVTSGGGETQYF,TGTGCCAGCAGCTTGGTTACTAGCGGGGGGGGAGAGACCCAGTACTTC
NA,TRBJ1-5,TRBV7-9,NA,CASSFEYSPQHF,TGTGCCAGCAGCTTTGAGTATAGCCCCCAGCATTTT
NA,TRBJ1-2,TRBV5-1,TRBD1,CASSDGTVGGYTF,TGCGCCAGCAGCGACGGGACAGTTGGCGGCTACACCTTC
NA,TRBJ2-7,TRBV7-9,TRBD2,CASSLGLAGGEQYF,TGTGCCAGCAGCCTGGGACTAGCGGGGGGTGAGCAGTACTTC
few,TRBJ1-2,TRBV12-3/TRBV12-4,NA,CASSPDVNYGYTF,TGTGCCAGCAGTCCTGACGTTAACTATGGCTACACCTTC
NA,TRBJ1-5,TRBV27,NA,CASSLSGGRNQPQHF,TGTGCCAGCAGTTTATCCGGGGGACGCAATCAGCCCCAGCATTTT